The TCR beta chain described here comes from a study of OX40 agonist ivuxolimab in advanced cancers. Turning to the study itself: Cancers in dose escalation were hepatocellular, melanoma, renal cell and head and neck. Three patients got partial responses; one had hepatocellular carcinoma and two had cutaneous melanoma.

The CDR3 is made up of 16 amino acids. The V end lost 1 base, the J end lost 0 bases, and 11 bases lay between the germline ends. The germline gives CDR1 KGHSY, CDR2 FQNENV. Using immunoSEQ multiplex PCR, the repertoire was profiled, and TCRdb retains in-frame clones only, with some absent. This sample carries 65,000 to 80,000 clones, over 75% of them seen once, and the ten largest clones take around 0.4%. This TCR derives from an adult with an advanced solid tumor such as melanoma, head and neck, liver or kidney cancer. The rearrangement uses TRBV16 and TRBJ2-3, with D unclear. The source was CD4+ or CD8+ T cells sorted from blood, collected in a trial of the OX40 agonist ivuxolimab. As DNA, the CDR3 is TGTGCCAGCAGCCAATGGGGAACGGCTAGCACAGATACGCAGTATTTT. It codes for CASSQWGTASTDTQYF.